The sequence of this TCR beta chain was determined in a study of T cell responses to AZD1222 COVID-19 vaccine. As concerns this clone: Antigen: not known.

Germline V gene data show CDR1 as LGHNT and CDR2 as FRNRAP. Trimming stripped 1 base from V and 11 bases from J, with 11 bases between. This CDR3 has 12 residues. Study outcomes and limitations: Samples come after the peak T cell response, not at day 14.

Assay: immunoSEQ multiplex PCR; the TCRdb copy retains only in-frame clones and omits some. The sample shows 65,000 to 70,000 clones, less than 90% of them seen only once. The source is an adult who received the AZD1222 COVID-19 vaccine. J is TRBJ1-1 and V is TRBV12-5; D is uncertain. Sequencing was performed on peripheral blood, taken 28 days after the second AZD1222 dose. CDR3 loop: CASGLEPSPAFF. The CDR3 DNA follows: TGTGCTAGTGGTTTGGAACCGTCACCGGCTTTCTTT.